These 26 T cell receptor beta chains originate from one sample sequenced in a study of T cell repertoires in cytomegalovirus infection (dated by TCRdb to about 2019). Sequencing instrument: Illumina HiSeq 1500. TCRdb passed the public sequencing reads through fastp at Q25 and MiXCR, retaining productive beta sequences. Each entry is one CDR3 protein sequence, shown with its most common DNA and genes. The sample table contains about 190,000 distinct CDR3 sequences; only one count was recorded for 28% of them. The ten biggest clones cover about 31% of the sample. The sequenced sample was PBMCs. These receptors all stem from a human donor in good health (CMV status not recorded). Some clones in this sample may be carry-over from other donors' samples.

The chain uses TRBV15 and TRBJ1-6, with a tentative D call TRBD1 (5 bases). V lost 5 bases to trimming and J lost 8 bases, with 10 bases between them. This CDR3 has 13 residues. CDR1 and CDR2 (germline): LNHNV, YYDKDF (reference sequence). The CDR3 protein is CATSPRGDSPLHF. The CDR3 DNA sequence: TGTGCCACCAGCCCTAGGGGAGATTCACCCCTCCACTTT.

V gene TRBV12-5 combines with J gene TRBJ1-1; 9 bases are shared with TRBD1. From germline, CDR1 is LGHNT and CDR2 FRNRAP. The CDR3 runs 15 residues. V shed 0 bases and J 4 bases; nucleotides not matched to a gene: 3. This chain's CDR3 is CASGLVTGGFTEAFF. DNA for the CDR3: TGTGCTAGTGGTTTGGTAACAGGGGGCTTCACTGAAGCTTTCTTT.

The chain employs TRBV19 and TRBJ1-1; D uncertain. The CDR3 consists of 14 residues. The germline gives CDR1 LNHDA, CDR2 SQIVND (reference sequence). The germline V and J ends were trimmed by 5 bases and 4 bases, with 14 bases remaining between them. CDR3 in DNA: TGTGCCAGTAGTGTTTTACATGAGGGCACTGAAGCTTTCTTT. Protein product: CASSVLHEGTEAFF. Full variable domain (remainder filled in from reference TRBV19 and TRBJ1-1): DGGITQSPKYLFRKEGQNVTLSCEQNLNHDAMYWYRQDPGQGLRLIYYSQIVNDFQKGDIAEGYSVSREKKESFPLTVTSAQKNPTAFYLCASSVLHEGTEAFFGQGTRLTVV.

This chain connects TRBV2 to TRBJ2-3; 8 positions agree with TRBD1. The ends lost 2 bases at V and 0 bases at J; junction bases unmatched: 1. Germline lookup yields CDR1 SNHLY and CDR2 FYNNEI. The length of the CDR3 is 15 residues. CDR3 amino acids: CASSERTGSTDTQYF. The CDR3 coding sequence is TGTGCCAGCAGTGAAAGGACAGGGAGCACAGATACGCAGTATTTT.

V is TRBV11-1 and J is TRBJ2-7; TRBD1 aligns across 9 bases. The germline gives CDR1 SGHAT, CDR2 FQDESV (reference sequence). CDR3 size: 13 residues. J was trimmed by 6 bases and V by 3 bases; bases with no gene match: 3. CDR3 protein: CASSLTGGGEQYF. In DNA form, the CDR3 reads TGTGCCAGCAGCTTGACAGGGGGAGGCGAGCAGTACTTC.

This clonotype was detected a few times. The rearrangement links TRBV6-6 to TRBJ2-3, with 11 positions matching TRBD1. Germline V gives CDR1 MNHNY, CDR2 SVGAGI (reference sequence). After removal of 2 bases from V and 2 bases from J, the junction contained 6 bases not matched to a gene. The CDR3 is made up of 17 amino acids. The CDR3 nucleotides are TGTGCCAGCAGTTACCCAGGGACAGGGGGATACACAGATACGCAGTATTTT. Translated: CASSYPGTGGYTDTQYF.

This clonotype was observed a handful of times. V and J are TRBV5-1 and TRBJ1-1; D possibly corresponds to TRBD1 (5 bases). V shed 3 bases and J shed 1 base, with 7 bases lying between them. Germline V gene lookup returns CDR1 SGHRS and CDR2 YFSETQ. This CDR3 has 13 amino acids. CDR3 coding DNA: TGCGCCAGCAGCTGGGGGGGGAACACTGAAGCTTTCTTT. It is translated as CASSWGGNTEAFF.

This chain uses TRBV12-3 or TRBV12-4 with TRBJ1-5; 7 bases match TRBD1. The length of the CDR3 is 13 residues. The V and J ends lost 5 bases and 5 bases, in that order; junction bases with no gene match: 3. The DNA for the CDR3 is TGTGCCAGCAGTGCCGGGACAGATCAGCCCCAGCATTTT. Residues: CASSAGTDQPQHF.

The table lists this clonotype with a few counts. This chain joins TRBV6-5 and TRBJ1-6, with D unclear. The CDR3 is 15 amino acids. V was trimmed by 6 bases and J by 10 bases, leaving 19 bases between them. From germline, CDR1 is MNHEY and CDR2 SVGAGI. For the CDR3, the DNA is TGTGCCAGCAGCCAAAAGGACGGGCAAGGGTCACCCCTCCACTTT. It specifies CASSQKDGQGSPLHF.

The chain recombines TRBV12-3 or TRBV12-4 with TRBJ1-6; D gene ambiguous. The CDR3 loop spans 15 amino acids. V was pared by 6 bases and J by 5 bases, with 14 bases between. The CDR3 bases are TGTGCCAGCAGAATCTCCGCGGCCCATAATTCACCCCTCCACTTT. Residues: CASRISAAHNSPLHF.

This clonotype showed up just a few times. The chain is built from TRBV15 and TRBJ1-5; 7 bases map to TRBD1. CDR1 is LNHNV and CDR2 is YYDKDF in the germline V gene (reference sequence). With V trimmed by 4 bases and J by 3 bases, 15 bases remained unmatched. This CDR3 comprises 18 residues. CDR3 sequence reads: CATSMRPWGTGDNQPQHF. Here the CDR3 DNA reads TGTGCCACCAGCATGCGACCGTGGGGAACAGGGGACAATCAGCCCCAGCATTTT.

This clonotype was observed once. The chain carries TRBV4-3 and TRBJ1-1; D unclear. Deletions cut 0 bases from V and 7 bases from J, with 9 bases between. This CDR3 spans 13 amino acids. CDR1 is LGHNA and CDR2 is YSLEER in the germline V gene. The CDR3 here is CASSQDSSFEAFF. The DNA of the CDR3 is TGCGCCAGCAGCCAAGATTCCAGTTTTGAAGCTTTCTTT.

This clonotype was counted at least ten times. This chain uses TRBV5-1 with TRBJ1-1; D may be TRBD1 (5 bases). CDR3 length: 14 amino acids. V lost 5 bases, J lost 2 bases, and 13 bases lay in between. The germline V gene has CDR1 SGHRS and CDR2 YFSETQ. The CDR3 sequence: CASSYGAGNTEAFF. For the CDR3, the DNA is TGCGCCAGCAGTTATGGGGCGGGAAACACTGAAGCTTTCTTT.

V usage is TRBV5-4 and J usage is TRBJ1-6; 7 nucleotides align to TRBD1. Trimming cost V 4 bases and J 5 bases; bases outside gene matches: 6. The CDR3 is 15 amino acids. The germline gives CDR1 SGHNT, CDR2 YYREEE (reference sequence). The CDR3 loop reads CASSLMGQNNSPLHF. In nucleotides, the CDR3 is TGTGCCAGCAGCCTCATGGGACAGAATAATTCACCCCTCCACTTT.

V gene TRBV11-2 combines with J gene TRBJ2-7; 12 bases line up with TRBD1. From germline, CDR1 is SGHAT and CDR2 FQNNGV. The CDR3 has 15 amino acids. V dropped 5 bases and J dropped 5; count of bases not matched to a gene: 7. CDR3 amino acids: CASSPGRDRGHEQYF. CDR3 DNA: TGTGCCAGCAGCCCTGGCCGGGACAGGGGGCACGAGCAGTACTTC.

This clonotype has just a few counts. The genes are TRBV11-2 and TRBJ1-1, with 8 bases aligning to TRBD1. The germline gives CDR1 SGHAT, CDR2 FQNNGV. The CDR3 is 13 residues long. The V gene end was trimmed by 4 bases and the J gene end by 10 bases; junction bases not matched to a gene: 8. CDR3 nucleotides: TGTGCCAGCAGCTCAGGACAGGGTCGGGCAGCTTTCTTT. It yields the protein CASSSGQGRAAFF.

Only a few counts were recorded for this clonotype. The V and J genes are TRBV19 and TRBJ1-1; 10 nucleotides align to TRBD1. This CDR3 spans 15 amino acids. V lost 5 bases to trimming and J lost 1 base; unmatched junction nucleotides: 4. Germline V gene sequence: CDR1 LNHDA, CDR2 SQIVND (reference sequence). CDR3 nucleotide sequence: TGTGCCAGTAGTTCGACAGGGGGCAAGAACACTGAAGCTTTCTTT. It specifies CASSSTGGKNTEAFF.

The DNA of the CDR3 is TGCAGCGTGGCGGGGGGGCCAGGGGAGACCCAGTACTTC. It encodes CSVAGGPGETQYF. The chain joins TRBV29-1 to TRBJ2-5; the match to TRBD2 covers 9 bases. The CDR3 is 13 residues long. The junction had 7 bases not matched to a gene; V was cut back by 6 bases and J by 5 bases. Germline CDR1 and CDR2: SQVTM and ANQGSEA.

V usage is TRBV6-6 and J usage is TRBJ2-2; D gene unclear. Germline V gene data show CDR1 as MNHNY and CDR2 as SVGAGI (reference sequence). V was cut by 3 bases and J by 0 bases, with 17 bases left in between. This CDR3 has 18 residues. CDR3 in amino acids: CASSYFRASRSNTGELFF. The DNA of the CDR3 is TGTGCCAGCAGTTATTTTCGTGCATCTAGGTCGAACACCGGGGAGCTGTTTTTT.

This clonotype has more than one count but fewer than ten. The chain has TRBV29-1 and TRBJ2-5; 8 bases align to TRBD1. V dropped 3 bases and J dropped 1; count of bases not matched to a gene: 16. The germline V gene encodes CDR1 SQVTM and CDR2 ANQGSEA. The CDR3 is 18 amino acids. CDR3 nucleotides: TGCAGCGTTGACGGGATAGAAGACAGGGGTAAAGGCCAAGAGACCCAGTACTTC. This translates into CSVDGIEDRGKGQETQYF. The whole variable domain, remainder taken from reference TRBV29-1 and TRBJ2-5, is SAVISQKPSRDICQRGTSLTIQCQVDSQVTMMFWYRQQPGQSLTLIATANQGSEATYESGFVIDKFPISRPNLTFSTLTVSNMSPEDSSIYLCSVDGIEDRGKGQETQYFGPGTRLLVL.

The chain links TRBV20-1 to TRBJ1-4; a possible D gene is TRBD1 (6 bases). Per germline, CDR1 DFQATT and CDR2 SNEGSKA (reference sequence). With 3 bases removed from V and 0 bases from J, the gap between germline ends came to 14 bases. This CDR3 contains 16 residues. The CDR3, as DNA: TGCAGTGCTAGTAGGACAGACTCTGCAACTAATGAAAAACTGTTTTTT. Translating it yields CSASRTDSATNEKLFF.

As for this clonotype: This sequence may be a read error, since a much larger clone differs from it by one base. The gene calls are TRBV6-5 and TRBJ1-5, with TRBD1 matching 9 bases. Germline lookup yields CDR1 MNHEY and CDR2 SVGAGI. The CDR3 is 15 residues long. The V and J ends lost 6 bases and 9 bases, in that order; junction bases with no gene match: 12. The DNA for the CDR3 is TGTGCCAGCAGCACAACAGGGGGCGCGGGTCTGCCCCAGCATTTT. This encodes CASSTTGGAGLPQHF.

The rearrangement uses TRBV19 and TRBJ2-6; a weak D match, TRBD1 (6 bases). V lost 4 bases and J 0 bases, leaving 13 bases between the germline ends. The CDR3 extends over 17 amino acids. Germline-derived CDR1 and CDR2 are LNHDA and SQIVND (reference sequence). The CDR3 DNA sequence: TGTGCCAGTAGTAGGGTCAGGGGCGCCTCTGGGGCCAACGTCCTGACTTTC. Encoded protein: CASSRVRGASGANVLTF.

This clonotype has just a few counts. The chain is built from TRBV11-2 and TRBJ2-7; 9 bases line up with TRBD1. The germline V gene has CDR1 SGHAT and CDR2 FQNNGV. This CDR3 has 15 amino acids. V lost 5 bases, J lost 3 bases, and 8 bases stayed unmatched. As DNA, the CDR3 is TGTGCCAGCAGCCATCCAAGACAGGGGGTCTACGAGCAGTACTTC. The encoded protein is CASSHPRQGVYEQYF.

There are a few counts of this clonotype. The chain uses TRBV7-2 and TRBJ2-7; D is unclear. V lost 4 bases and J 1 base, leaving 14 bases between the germline ends. CDR3 length: 15 amino acids. The germline CDR1 and CDR2 sequences are SGHTA and FQGNSA. The DNA for the CDR3 is TGTGCCAGCAGCTCGGGTCCGGTGAGGTCCTACGAGCAGTACTTC. As protein: CASSSGPVRSYEQYF.

This clonotype was seen at least ten times. The V call is TRBV7-2, the J call TRBJ2-5, with 7 positions matching TRBD1. The CDR3 consists of 16 residues. The germline V gene has CDR1 SGHTA and CDR2 FQGNSA. J gave up 0 bases and V 3 bases, and 7 bases lay outside the gene matches. In DNA form, the CDR3 reads TGTGCCAGCAGCTTGGTACAGGGGCAATACCAAGAGACCCAGTACTTC. This encodes CASSLVQGQYQETQYF.